This entry features one TCR beta chain sequence. This clone's antigen is unknown. Per-base qualities were not stored, and no clone one base away is much larger. Library preparation was by the immunoSEQ multiplex PCR assay. For most patients, high-throughput TCR-beta CDR3 sequencing of genomic DNA was performed by Adaptive Biotechnologies. The paper's processing steps were these. Adaptive's ImmunoSEQ software supplied the TCR sequencing data for around 19 patients, while MiXCR and VDJtools were used to process three other patients. CDR3 nucleotide sequences shared between donor and recipient were removed because their origin could not be assigned. Alloreactive clones required at least 2-fold expansion over unstimulated cells and minimum CFSE-low frequency of 0.002% (template counts) or 0.001% (read counts). Clones detected in sequenced pre-transplant spleen, lymph node, or MLR CFSE-low populations of the donor or recipient were defined as mappable. The cumulative frequency of alloreactive clones was calculated as a percentage of all sequences, weighted by copy number. TCRdb limited this immuneACCESS table to in-frame rearrangements with V and J called. A share of clones is missing; checked studies link under half to unresolved V genes, and the rest is unexplained. Clone size and V and J calls were adopted from that table, with D and trimming inferred from the DNA. For this sample the table gives tens of thousands of clones, of which roughly 92% were detected only once. Of the sample, roughly 6.3% falls within the top ten clones.

The entry originates in a study of graft-versus-host responses after intestinal transplantation (dated by TCRdb to about 2021). About the investigation overall: Multivisceral, liver-intestinal, or isolated intestinal transplants were received by the recipients. All recipients received anti-thymocyte globulin induction followed by maintenance tacrolimus and steroids for around three years. Bulk TCR-beta CDR3 sequencing was used to track graft-versus-host and host-versus-graft alloreactive T cell clones in the graft, circulation and bone marrow after intestinal transplantation. Alloreactive clones were identified by sequencing pre-transplant mixed lymphocyte reaction products and comparing these products with unstimulated pre-transplant donor and recipient T cells. A cohort of some 24 intestinal transplant recipients, including one retransplant, was enrolled, and a few patients lacking pretransplant specimens were excluded. A peak of at least 4% donor T cells among recipient peripheral blood mononuclear cells was the definition used for donor T cell macrochimerism. Rather than being sequenced by the commercial service, samples from a few later patients were sequenced in-house on an Illumina MiSeq and processed with MiXCR. Broad study findings and their caveats: Early after transplant, declines in HvG clones were associated with peak levels of circulating GvH clones. High GvH to HvG T cell clonal ratios were observed in the allografts of patients with donor T cell macrochimerism. The conclusions were limited by the relatively low number and heterogeneity of the intestinal transplant patients. GvH clones were detected in recipient bone marrow, and some appeared earlier in ileal mucosa or blood, consistent with an intestinal mucosal origin.

Bone marrow was aspirated after transplant from the posterior iliac crest or another site chosen by the physician. The CDR3 numbers 14 residues from cysteine through phenylalanine. Just the 42-base CDR3 DNA is kept, in frame starting at base 1. The V and J ends are trimmed by 7 bases and 0 bases, leaving 10 bases between them. Taken from the germline V gene, the CDR1 and CDR2 loops are WSHSY and SAAADI. The receptor's source is a human patient who received an intestinal transplant, so some T cells may come from the graft donor. The input for sequencing was bone marrow, taken nearly 750 days after intestinal transplantation. The sequence is built from TRBV10-2 and TRBJ2-1, with TRBD2 as a weak D call on 6 bases. The CDR3 has the sequence CASKETSSYNEQFF. The nucleotides are TGCGCCAGCAAGGAGACTAGCTCCTACAATGAGCAGTTCTTC.